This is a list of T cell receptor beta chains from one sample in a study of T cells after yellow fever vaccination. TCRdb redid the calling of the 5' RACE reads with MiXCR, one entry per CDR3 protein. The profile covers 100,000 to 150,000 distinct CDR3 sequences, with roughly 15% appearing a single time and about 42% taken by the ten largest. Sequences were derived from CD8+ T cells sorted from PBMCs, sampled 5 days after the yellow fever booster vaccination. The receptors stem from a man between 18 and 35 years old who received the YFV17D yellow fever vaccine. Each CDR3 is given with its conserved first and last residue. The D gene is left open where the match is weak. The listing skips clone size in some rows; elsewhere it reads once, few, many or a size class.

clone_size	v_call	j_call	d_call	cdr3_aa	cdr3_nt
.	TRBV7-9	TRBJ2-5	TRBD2	CASNPTPGGTETQYF	TGTGCCAGCAATCCGACTCCGGGGGGGACGGAGACCCAGTACTTC
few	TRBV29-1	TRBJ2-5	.	CSVDSGTIGTQYF	TGCAGCGTCGATAGCGGCACTATAGGGACCCAGTACTTC
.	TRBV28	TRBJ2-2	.	CASSFWFGAGELFF	.
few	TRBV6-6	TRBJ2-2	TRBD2	CASRMGLAATGELFF	TGTGCCAGCAGGATGGGACTAGCGGCCACCGGGGAGCTGTTTTTT
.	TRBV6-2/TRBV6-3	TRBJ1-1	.	CASSRMDGLGTEAFF	TGTGCCAGCAGCCGAATGGACGGCCTCGGCACTGAAGCTTTCTTT
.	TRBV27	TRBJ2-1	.	CASRSGHGDNEQFF	TGTGCCAGCAGGTCAGGGCACGGGGACAATGAGCAGTTCTTC
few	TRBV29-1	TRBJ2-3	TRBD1	CSVDGQGRNTDTQYF	TGCAGCGTTGACGGACAGGGCAGAAACACAGATACGCAGTATTTT
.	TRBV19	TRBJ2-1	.	CATSLGYEQFF	TGTGCCACCTCGCTGGGGTATGAGCAGTTCTTC
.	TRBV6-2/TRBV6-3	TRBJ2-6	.	CASSYTQSGANLLTF	TGTGCCAGCAGTTACACACAGTCTGGGGCCAACCTCCTGACTTTC
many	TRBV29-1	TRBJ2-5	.	CSVEKDFKETQYF	TGCAGCGTTGAAAAGGACTTTAAAGAGACCCAGTACTTC
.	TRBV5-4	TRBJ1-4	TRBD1	CASSWGQNNEKLFF	TGTGCCAGCAGCTGGGGACAGAATAATGAAAAACTGTTTTTT
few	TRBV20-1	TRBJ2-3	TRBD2	CSARYLLAWEGDTQYF	TGCAGTGCTAGATACCTACTAGCGTGGGAGGGGGATACGCAGTATTTT
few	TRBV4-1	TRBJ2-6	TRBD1	CASSQGTGSGANVLTF	TGCGCCAGCAGCCAAGGGACAGGATCTGGGGCCAACGTCCTGACTTTC
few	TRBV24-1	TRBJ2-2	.	CATSDPWQNTGELFF	TGTGCCACCAGTGATCCGTGGCAGAACACCGGGGAGCTGTTTTTT
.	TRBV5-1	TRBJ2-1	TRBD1	CASSSGQGTFYNEQFF	TGCGCCAGCAGCTCGGGACAGGGGACCTTCTACAATGAGCAGTTCTTC
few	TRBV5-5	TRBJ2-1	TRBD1	CASSSRQGLNNEQFF	TGTGCCAGCAGCTCCCGACAGGGGCTCAATAATGAGCAGTTCTTC
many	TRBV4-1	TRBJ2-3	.	CASSQESRGITDTQYF	TGCGCCAGCAGCCAAGAATCCAGGGGAATCACAGATACGCAGTATTTT
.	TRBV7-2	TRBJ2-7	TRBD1	CASSYPTGAYEQYF	TGTGCCAGCAGCTACCCCACAGGGGCCTACGAGCAGTACTTC
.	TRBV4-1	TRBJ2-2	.	CASSQSTPTGELFF	TGCGCCAGCAGCCAATCTACTCCCACCGGGGAGCTGTTTTTT
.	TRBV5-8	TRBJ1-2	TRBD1	CASSFRQGGYGYTF	TGTGCCAGCAGCTTTAGACAGGGGGGCTATGGCTACACCTTC
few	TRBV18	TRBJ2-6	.	CASSPVQSGANVLTF	TGTGCCAGCTCACCGGTACAATCTGGGGCCAACGTCCTGACTTTC
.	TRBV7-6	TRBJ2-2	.	CASSLSTGYTGELFF	TGTGCCAGCAGCTTATCAACAGGGTACACCGGGGAGCTGTTTTTT
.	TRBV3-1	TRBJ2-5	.	CASSQGDPGPQYF	TGTGCCAGCAGCCAAGGAGACCCCGGTCCCCAGTACTTC
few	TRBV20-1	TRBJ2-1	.	CSAGGGTRASEQFF	TGCAGTGCTGGTGGGGGTACCCGGGCCTCTGAGCAGTTCTTC
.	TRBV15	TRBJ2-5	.	CATSSGAQRTQYF	TGTGCCACCAGCTCGGGGGCTCAAAGGACCCAGTACTTC
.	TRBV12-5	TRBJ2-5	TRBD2	CASALGTSGANEQETQYF	TGTGCTAGTGCCCTAGGGACTAGCGGGGCGAATGAACAAGAGACCCAGTACTTC
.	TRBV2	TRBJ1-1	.	CASSHSGKGRTEAFF	TGTGCCAGCAGCCACTCAGGGAAAGGGCGCACTGAAGCTTTCTTT
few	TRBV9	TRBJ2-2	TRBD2	CASSVKTSGGSGELFF	TGTGCCAGCAGCGTTAAGACTAGCGGGGGTTCCGGGGAGCTGTTTTTT
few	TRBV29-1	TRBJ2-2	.	CSVGGPTGELFF	TGCAGCGTTGGAGGGCCCACCGGGGAGCTGTTTTTT
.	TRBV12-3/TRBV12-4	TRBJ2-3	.	CASSSSGARTDTQYF	TGTGCCAGCAGTTCCTCCGGCGCACGCACAGATACGCAGTATTTT
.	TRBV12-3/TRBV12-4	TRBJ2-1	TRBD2	CASSLSGGGEQFF	TGTGCCAGCAGTTTGTCCGGGGGGGGTGAGCAGTTCTTC
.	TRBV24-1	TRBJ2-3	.	CATSDLDSTDTQYF	TGTGCCACCAGTGACCTGGACAGCACAGATACGCAGTATTTT
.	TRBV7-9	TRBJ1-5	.	CASSLGLGQPQHF	TGTGCCAGCAGCTTAGGGCTTGGTCAGCCCCAGCATTTT
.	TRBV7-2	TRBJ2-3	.	CASSLGPLASADTQYF	TGTGCCAGCAGCTTAGGTCCATTAGCTTCCGCAGATACGCAGTATTTT
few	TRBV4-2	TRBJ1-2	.	CASSQERTANYGYTF	TGTGCCAGCAGCCAAGAGAGGACAGCCAACTATGGCTACACCTTC
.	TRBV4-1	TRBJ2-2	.	CASSLQRGNGELFF	TGCGCCAGCAGCCTCCAGCGCGGGAACGGGGAGCTGTTTTTT
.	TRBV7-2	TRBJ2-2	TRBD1	CASSTITGTGGRSLLTGELFF	TGTGCCAGCAGCACAATAACCGGGACAGGGGGCCGAAGTCTTCTCACCGGGGAGCTGTTTTTT
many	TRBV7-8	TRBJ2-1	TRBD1	CASSLGPGTAYNEQFF	TGTGCCAGCAGCTTAGGTCCCGGGACAGCTTACAATGAGCAGTTCTTC
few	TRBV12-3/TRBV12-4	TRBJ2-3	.	CASSLAYLESEGDTQYF	TGTGCCAGCAGTTTAGCGTATTTAGAATCGGAGGGAGATACGCAGTATTTT
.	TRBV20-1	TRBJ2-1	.	CSARVTPGSLHLYNEQFF	TGCAGTGCTAGAGTTACTCCGGGCTCCCTCCATCTCTACAATGAGCAGTTCTTC
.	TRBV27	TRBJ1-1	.	CASSFVGTEAFF	TGTGCCAGCAGTTTCGTGGGCACTGAAGCTTTCTTT
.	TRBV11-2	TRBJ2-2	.	CASSSYHFGPAQSNTGELFF	TGTGCCAGCAGCTCCTACCACTTCGGACCCGCCCAATCGAACACCGGGGAGCTGTTTTTT
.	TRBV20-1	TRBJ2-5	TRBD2	CSARTSGGPRETQYF	TGCAGTGCTAGGACTAGCGGGGGGCCTAGGGAGACCCAGTACTTC
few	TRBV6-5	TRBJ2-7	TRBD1	CASSYGQGVYEQYF	TGTGCCAGCAGTTACGGGCAGGGGGTCTACGAGCAGTACTTC
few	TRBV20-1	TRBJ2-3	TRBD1	CSAGQGVAWNTQYF	TGCAGTGCTGGACAGGGGGTTGCGTGGAATACGCAGTATTTT
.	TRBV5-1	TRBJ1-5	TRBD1	CASSQTGSQPQHF	TGCGCCAGCAGTCAGACAGGGTCTCAGCCCCAGCATTTT
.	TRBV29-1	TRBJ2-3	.	CSVEGTSLSTDTQYF	TGCAGCGTTGAGGGGACTTCCCTTAGCACAGATACGCAGTATTTT
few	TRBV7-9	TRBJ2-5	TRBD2	CASSFREDLGEETQYF	TGTGCCAGCAGCTTCCGGGAGGATTTGGGGGAAGAGACCCAGTACTTC
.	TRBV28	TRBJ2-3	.	CACSPYSDTQYF	TGTGCCTGCAGTCCCTACTCAGATACGCAGTATTTT
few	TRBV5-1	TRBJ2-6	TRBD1	CASSLRDRESGANVLTF	TGCGCCAGCAGCTTACGGGACAGGGAAAGTGGGGCCAACGTCCTGACTTTC
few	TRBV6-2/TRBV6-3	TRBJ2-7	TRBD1	CASGGQGAYEQYF	TGTGCCAGCGGCGGACAGGGGGCCTACGAGCAGTACTTC
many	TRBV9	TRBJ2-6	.	CASSVVGGPGGANVLTF	TGTGCCAGCAGCGTAGTGGGGGGTCCGGGAGGGGCCAACGTCCTGACTTTC
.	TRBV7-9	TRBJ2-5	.	CASSLAGPRETQYF	TGTGCCAGCAGCTTAGCAGGACCTCGGGAGACCCAGTACTTC